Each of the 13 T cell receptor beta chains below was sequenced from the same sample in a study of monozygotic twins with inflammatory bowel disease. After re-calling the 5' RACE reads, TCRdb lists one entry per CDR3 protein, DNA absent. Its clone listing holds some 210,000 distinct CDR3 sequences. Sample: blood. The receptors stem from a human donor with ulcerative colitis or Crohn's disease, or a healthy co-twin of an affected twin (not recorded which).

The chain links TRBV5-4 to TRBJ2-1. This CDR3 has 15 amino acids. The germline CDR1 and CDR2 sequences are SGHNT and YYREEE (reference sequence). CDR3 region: CASSSKLRSYNEQFF.

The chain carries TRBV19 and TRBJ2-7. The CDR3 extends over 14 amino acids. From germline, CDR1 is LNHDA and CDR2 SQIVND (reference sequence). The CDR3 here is CASSIQRGLYEQYF.

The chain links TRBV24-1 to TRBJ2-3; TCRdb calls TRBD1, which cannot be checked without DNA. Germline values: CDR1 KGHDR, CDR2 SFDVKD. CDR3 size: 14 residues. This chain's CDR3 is CATGHRGWGNTQYF.

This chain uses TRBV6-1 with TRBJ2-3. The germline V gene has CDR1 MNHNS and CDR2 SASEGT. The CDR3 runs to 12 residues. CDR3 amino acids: CASRERLDTQYF.

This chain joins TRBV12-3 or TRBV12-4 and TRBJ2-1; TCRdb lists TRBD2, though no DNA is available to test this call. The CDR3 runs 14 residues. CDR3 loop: CASSFLATSLGQFF.

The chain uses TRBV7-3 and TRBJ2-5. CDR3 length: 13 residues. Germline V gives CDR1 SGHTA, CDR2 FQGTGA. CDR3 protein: CASSLNWLETQYF.

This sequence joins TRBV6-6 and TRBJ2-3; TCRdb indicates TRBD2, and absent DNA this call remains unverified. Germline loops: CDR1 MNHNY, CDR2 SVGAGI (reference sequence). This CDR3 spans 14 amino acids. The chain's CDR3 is CAGSASGVTDTQYF.

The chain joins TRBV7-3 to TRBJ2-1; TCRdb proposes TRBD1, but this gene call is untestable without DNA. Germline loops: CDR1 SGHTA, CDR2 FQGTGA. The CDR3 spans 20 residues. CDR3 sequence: CASSRISTGQQRISYNEQFF.

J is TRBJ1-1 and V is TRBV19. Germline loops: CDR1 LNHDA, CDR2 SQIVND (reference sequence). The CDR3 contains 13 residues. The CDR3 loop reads CASSINYDTEAFF.

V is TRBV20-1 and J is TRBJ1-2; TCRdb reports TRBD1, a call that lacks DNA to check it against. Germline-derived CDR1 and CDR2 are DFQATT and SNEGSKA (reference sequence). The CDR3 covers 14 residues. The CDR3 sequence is CSARSWDGNYGYTF.

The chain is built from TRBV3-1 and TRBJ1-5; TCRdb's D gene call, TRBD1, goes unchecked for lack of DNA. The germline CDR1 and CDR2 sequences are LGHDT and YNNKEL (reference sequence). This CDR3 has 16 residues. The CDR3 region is CASSQDAWDSGQPQHF.

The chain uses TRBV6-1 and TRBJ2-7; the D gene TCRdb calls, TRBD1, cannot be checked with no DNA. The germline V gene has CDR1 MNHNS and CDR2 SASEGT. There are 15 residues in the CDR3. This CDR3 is CASTQWGGSSYEQYF.

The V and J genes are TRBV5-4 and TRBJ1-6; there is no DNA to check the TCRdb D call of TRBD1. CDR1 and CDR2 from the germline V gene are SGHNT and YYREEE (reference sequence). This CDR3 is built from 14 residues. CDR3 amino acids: CASSQDRGNSPLHF. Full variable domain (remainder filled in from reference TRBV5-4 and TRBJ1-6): ETGVTQSPTHLIKTRGQQVTLRCSSQSGHNTVSWYQQALGQGPQFIFQYYREEENGRGNFPPRFSGLQFPNYSSELNVNALELDDSALYLCASSQDRGNSPLHFGNGTRLTVT.